This entry lists 31 T cell receptor beta chains sequenced from one sample in a study of shared T cell receptors in the human thymus. The data were produced by immunoSEQ multiplex PCR, yet TCRdb's version contains in-frame clones alone and is incomplete. The sample has hundreds of thousands of clones, roughly 90% seen once; the top ten hold 0.008% to 0.011%. The data were also submitted as part of a second study, on human thymus T cells.

What was sequenced was thymocytes. The receptors derive from a boy less than two years old with a congenital heart defect.

J is TRBJ1-1 and V is TRBV27; 9 bases fit TRBD1. V lost 6 bases to trimming and J lost 3 bases; unmatched junction nucleotides: 11. Germline V gene data show CDR1 as MNHEY and CDR2 as SMNVEV (reference sequence). CDR3 length: 16 amino acids. The CDR3 DNA reads TGTGCCAGCAGATCCGATGAAGGGACAGGGTACACTGAAGCTTTCTTT. Its translation: CASRSDEGTGYTEAFF.

The DNA for the CDR3 is TGTGCCAGCAGCTTAATCTCAGGGCTAGCGGGAGTTGGGGAGCAGTACTTC. Its protein product is CASSLISGLAGVGEQYF. The rearrangement links TRBV7-6 to TRBJ2-7, with 10 bases lining up with TRBD2. CDR1 is SGHVS, CDR2 FNYEAQ, per germline. The CDR3 consists of 17 residues. The trim removed 2 bases at V and 7 bases at J, leaving 14 bases unmatched.

The chain carries TRBV10-3 and TRBJ2-7, with D possibly being TRBD1 (6 bases). Per germline, CDR1 ENHRY and CDR2 SYGVKD. The V end was cut by 3 bases, the J end by 3 bases, with 18 bases between. The CDR3 runs to 16 residues. CDR3 residues: CAISDSSRGALYEQYF. The CDR3 DNA reads as TGTGCCATCAGTGATAGCTCCAGGGGTGCTCTCTACGAGCAGTACTTC.

The CDR3 DNA follows: TGTGCCAGCAGCTTAGAGCTTCCCTATGGCTACACCTTC. As protein: CASSLELPYGYTF. The genes are TRBV5-6 and TRBJ1-2; D is unresolved. Germline V CDR1 and CDR2: SGHDT, YYEEEE. This CDR3 is built from 13 residues. Between the trimmed V and J ends, which lost 2 bases and 4 bases, there was a span of 9 bases.

In DNA, the CDR3 is TGTGCCAGCAGCCGGGTCTACGATTGCGTCGGCGGCGAGCAGTACTTC. Protein sequence: CASSRVYDCVGGEQYF. The chain recombines TRBV11-2 with TRBJ2-7; D gene ambiguous. The ends were cut back, 5 bases at V and 6 bases at J, with 23 bases in the middle. This CDR3 has 16 residues. Germline V gene data show CDR1 as SGHAT and CDR2 as FQNNGV.

The chain recombines TRBV29-1 with TRBJ2-1, with a tentative D call TRBD2 (5 bases). This CDR3 region has 11 residues. The V gene lost 3 bases and the J gene lost 11 bases, with 11 bases spanning the gap. CDR1 SQVTM and CDR2 ANQGSEA come from the germline V gene. The chain's CDR3 is CSVEDGEQQFF. The CDR3 nucleotides read TGCAGCGTTGAGGACGGGGAACAGCAGTTCTTC.

The count of this clone is one. The chain couples TRBV20-1 to TRBJ2-1; no firm D call. CDR3 size: 11 residues. The V gene lost 2 bases and the J gene lost 8 bases, with 7 bases spanning the gap. The germline V gene encodes CDR1 DFQATT and CDR2 SNEGSKA (reference sequence). CDR3 sequence reads: CSARNMHEQFF. The CDR3 coding sequence is TGCAGTGCTAGAAACATGCATGAGCAGTTCTTC.

This clone showed up just a few times. This chain uses TRBV28 with TRBJ2-1, with D possibly TRBD2 on 6 matching bases. V shed 4 bases and J shed 10 bases, with 17 bases lying between them. This CDR3 comprises 14 residues. The V gene's germline CDR1 is MDHEN and CDR2 SYDVKM. The CDR3 nucleotides read TGTGCCAGCAGTTGCAAGGAAGCGGGCTTAGAGCAGTTCTTC. Protein sequence: CASSCKEAGLEQFF.

This chain connects TRBV6-5 to TRBJ2-7; 8 nucleotides line up with TRBD1. Germline trimming cut 5 bases from V and 0 bases from J; bases unmatched to any gene: 3. The V gene's germline CDR1 is MNHEY and CDR2 SVGAGI. The CDR3 covers 14 residues. CDR3 coding DNA: TGTGCCAGCAGTCAAGGACAGGGCTCCTACGAGCAGTACTTC. Protein: CASSQGQGSYEQYF.

V and J are TRBV7-2 and TRBJ1-1; TRBD1 matches 9 bases. The V gene end was trimmed by 5 bases and the J gene end by 0 bases; junction bases not matched to a gene: 10. The CDR3 extends over 17 amino acids. CDR1 SGHTA and CDR2 FQGNSA come from the germline V gene. CDR3 nucleotide sequence: TGTGCCAGCAGCAGAGACAGGGGGAAGGGAATGAACACTGAAGCTTTCTTT. It is translated as CASSRDRGKGMNTEAFF.

The rearrangement joins TRBV10-2 to TRBJ2-1; no firm D call. The CDR3 sequence is 14 residues long. The germline V and J ends were trimmed by 0 bases and 3 bases, with 6 bases remaining between them. From germline, CDR1 is WSHSY and CDR2 SAAADI. CDR3 DNA: TGCGCCAGCAGTGAGTCCCTGCGCTACAATGAGCAGTTCTTC. It translates to CASSESLRYNEQFF.

The chain links TRBV12-5 to TRBJ2-3; no definite D call. The V gene lost 4 bases and the J gene lost 0 bases, with 11 bases spanning the gap. The CDR3 spans 15 residues. Germline CDR1 is LGHNT and CDR2 is FRNRAP. The CDR3 loop reads CASGYGSASTDTQYF. The CDR3 DNA sequence: TGTGCTAGTGGTTATGGCAGTGCTAGCACAGATACGCAGTATTTT.

The V gene is TRBV5-1, the J gene TRBJ2-7; TRBD2 matches 7 bases. The CDR3 extends over 14 amino acids. Germline CDR1 SGHRS, CDR2 YFSETQ. V lost 4 bases, J lost 3 bases, and 7 bases stayed unmatched. Here the CDR3 reads CASSPGLGRYEQYF. CDR3 in DNA: TGCGCCAGCAGCCCCGGACTAGGACGCTACGAGCAGTACTTC.

The chain uses TRBV5-4 and TRBJ2-7; a weak D match, TRBD2 (5 bases). The germline V and J ends were trimmed by 4 bases and 6 bases, with 14 bases remaining between them. The germline gives CDR1 SGHNT, CDR2 YYREEE (reference sequence). CDR3 length: 13 residues. In nucleotides, the CDR3 is TGTGCCAGCAGCAAGACTACCTCCAGCGAGCAGTACTTC. Protein product: CASSKTTSSEQYF.

Here the CDR3 reads CASNYRENTEAFF. The CDR3 coding sequence is TGTGCCAGCAACTACAGGGAGAACACTGAAGCTTTCTTT. The chain combines TRBV2 with TRBJ1-1, with D tentatively TRBD1 (6 bases). V lost 7 bases, J lost 1 base, and 10 bases lay in between. Germline lookup yields CDR1 SNHLY and CDR2 FYNNEI. The CDR3 runs to 13 residues.

V and J are TRBV7-2 and TRBJ2-7, with D tentatively TRBD1 (5 bases). Trimming pared 5 bases from V and 3 bases from J, leaving 29 bases between. Germline loops: CDR1 SGHTA, CDR2 FQGNSA. This CDR3 is 19 amino acids long. Here the CDR3 DNA reads TGTGCCAGCAGCCCCAAATTGGTCCTCTCGGACACCTTCTACTACGAGCAGTACTTC. Translated: CASSPKLVLSDTFYYEQYF.

J is TRBJ1-5 and V is TRBV6-1; TRBD1 matches at 7 bases. Germline CDR1 reads MNHNS; CDR2 reads SASEGT. The CDR3 runs to 16 residues. V trimming: 4 bases; J trimming: 4 bases; junction bases outside the gene matches: 10. The CDR3 region is CASSAPAAGGNQPQHF. The DNA for the CDR3 is TGTGCCAGCAGTGCCCCGGCGGCAGGGGGAAATCAGCCCCAGCATTTT.

About this clone itself: The junction departs from germline at one end; a sequencing error may be responsible. The chain combines TRBV27 with TRBJ2-7; TRBD1 matches 10 bases. Germline V gene sequence: CDR1 MNHEY, CDR2 SMNVEV (reference sequence). This CDR3 contains 15 residues. In nucleotides, the CDR3 is TGTGCCAGCAGCCCCCTCGGGACAGGGGAATCAAGTATAAACTTC. Translating it yields CASSPLGTGESSINF.

The rearrangement links TRBV6-6 to TRBJ1-3, with 7 bases matching TRBD1. Germline CDR1 is MNHNY and CDR2 is SVGAGI (reference sequence). With 9 bases clipped from V and 0 bases from J, the junction kept 8 bases outside the gene matches. The CDR3 is made up of 15 amino acids. The CDR3 nucleotides read TGTGCCAGACGATTGGGACAGCTCTCTGGAAACACCATATATTTT. Translated: CARRLGQLSGNTIYF.

The chain is built from TRBV4-1 and TRBJ2-7, with TRBD2 identical over 7 bases. The CDR3 totals 17 residues. Trimming cost V 1 base and J 0 bases; bases outside gene matches: 9. Germline V gives CDR1 MGHRA, CDR2 YSYEKL. CDR3 DNA: TGCGCCAGCAGCCAAGGTACTAGCGCCTCATCCTCCTACGAGCAGTACTTC. Translating gives CASSQGTSASSSYEQYF.

This chain connects TRBV27 to TRBJ2-7, with D possibly TRBD2 on 7 matching bases. This CDR3 has 16 amino acids. In germline, CDR1 is MNHEY, CDR2 SMNVEV (reference sequence). Trimming removed 5 bases from V and 1 base from J, with 18 bases in between. This CDR3 is CASSTLEGEGSYEQYF. The CDR3 DNA is TGTGCCAGCAGTACCCTGGAGGGGGAGGGGTCCTACGAGCAGTACTTC.

The V and J genes are TRBV21-1 and TRBJ1-2; the table assigns TRBD1, which was not confirmed against the DNA. TRBV21-1 is a pseudogene. CDR3 size: 17 residues. Here the CDR3 DNA reads TGTGCCAGCATCCGAGACAGGCCTATAATAGCTAACTATGGCTACACCTTC. Translating it yields CASIRDRPIIANYGYTF.

V and J are TRBV29-1 and TRBJ2-3; 8 bases align to TRBD1. Germline CDR1 and CDR2: SQVTM and ANQGSEA. The CDR3 runs to 17 residues. The V and J ends lost 6 bases and 2 bases, in that order; junction bases with no gene match: 16. The CDR3 sequence is CSVPECVRGRFTDTQYF. CDR3 bases: TGCAGCGTCCCCGAGTGTGTCAGGGGGCGATTCACAGATACGCAGTATTTT.

This clone was recorded only once. The rearrangement joins TRBV4-3 to TRBJ2-7, with TRBD2 identical over 9 bases. The CDR3 loop spans 16 amino acids. Germline trimming cut 0 bases from V and 6 bases from J; bases unmatched to any gene: 9. In germline, CDR1 is LGHNA, CDR2 YSLEER. In DNA form, the CDR3 reads TGCGCCAGCAGCCAAGATCGGAGGGGACTAGCATGCGAGCAGTACTTC. It translates to CASSQDRRGLACEQYF.

DNA for the CDR3: TGTGCCAGCAGCCAAGGAGCCCCCACAGGGGGAACTGGAAACACCATATATTTT. Its protein product is CASSQGAPTGGTGNTIYF. The V call is TRBV4-2, the J call TRBJ1-3; 8 bases fit TRBD1. CDR3 length: 18 residues. With V trimmed by 1 base and J by 2 bases, 10 bases remained unmatched. Looked up from germline, CDR1 is LGHNA and CDR2 is YNFKEQ.

The rearrangement uses TRBV14 and TRBJ2-7, with a possible D match to TRBD2 (6 bases). Germline-derived CDR1 and CDR2 are SGHDN and FVKESK. Deletions cut 0 bases from V and 0 bases from J, with 12 bases between. This CDR3 comprises 16 residues. The CDR3 loop is CASSQERRGYSYEQYF. CDR3 sequence (DNA): TGTGCCAGCAGCCAAGAAAGGCGGGGCTACTCCTACGAGCAGTACTTC. Based on the CDR3 plus reference TRBV14 and TRBJ2-7, the full variable domain is EAGVTQFPSHSVIEKGQTVTLRCDPISGHDNLYWYRRVMGKEIKFLLHFVKESKQDESGMPNNRFLAERTGGTYSTLKVQPAELEDSGVYFCASSQERRGYSYEQYFGPGTRLTVT.

This sequence joins TRBV19 and TRBJ2-2; D remains unclear. Germline V gene sequence: CDR1 LNHDA, CDR2 SQIVND (reference sequence). The CDR3 is 14 amino acids. Trimming removed 5 bases at V and 0 bases at J, with 7 bases between. CDR3 protein: CASSRPPNTGELFF. The CDR3, as DNA: TGTGCCAGTAGTCGTCCCCCGAACACCGGGGAGCTGTTTTTT.

The chain joins TRBV4-2 to TRBJ2-7; perhaps TRBD2 as D (5 bases). Trimming removed 0 bases at V and 4 bases at J, with 16 bases between. The CDR3 contains 16 residues. The germline V gene encodes CDR1 LGHNA and CDR2 YNFKEQ. The CDR3 DNA reads TGTGCCAGCAGCCAAGATCGGGGAGATTCAGTTTACGAGCAGTACTTC. This gives the protein CASSQDRGDSVYEQYF.

The rearrangement links TRBV5-1 to TRBJ2-7; tentatively, D is TRBD2 (6 bases). V was trimmed by 4 bases and J by 3 bases, leaving 14 bases between them. Germline V lookup: CDR1 SGHRS, CDR2 YFSETQ. CDR3 length equals 14 residues. Here the CDR3 DNA reads TGCGCCAGCAGCGACCGGGACGGGAGCTACGAGCAGTACTTC. As protein: CASSDRDGSYEQYF.

The gene calls are TRBV4-3 and TRBJ2-2; 7 nucleotides line up with TRBD2. The CDR3 length is 16 residues. Germline values: CDR1 LGHNA, CDR2 YSLEER. Trimming took 4 bases from V and 1 from J; bases not matched to a gene: 6. CDR3 region: CASSPGGEGNTGELFF. The CDR3 nucleotides read TGCGCCAGCAGCCCGGGCGGGGAGGGGAACACCGGGGAGCTGTTTTTT.

The chain is built from TRBV6-5 and TRBJ2-5; the match to TRBD2 covers 7 bases. Germline values: CDR1 MNHEY, CDR2 SVGAGI. The CDR3 runs 14 residues. J gave up 5 bases and V 6 bases, and 9 bases lay outside the gene matches. The CDR3 loop is CASSQSGVRETQYF. In nucleotides, the CDR3 is TGTGCCAGCAGCCAGAGCGGGGTAAGGGAGACCCAGTACTTC.